The next 13 T cell receptor beta chains were all read from a single sample in a study of CD8 T cells in Susac syndrome. With random hexamers, reverse transcription was performed on roughly 0.45 to 1 ug of RNA. TCRdb reprocessed the immunoSEQ multiplex PCR reads via MiXCR and lists one record per CDR3 protein. The data show approximately 180,000 distinct CDR3 sequences, approximately 96% seen once. What was sequenced was CD4+ T cells from PBMCs. These receptors all come from a human donor with multiple sclerosis.

This chain links TRBV7-9 with TRBJ2-7; D not certain. From germline, CDR1 is SEHNR and CDR2 FQNEAQ (reference sequence). V lost 5 bases to trimming and J lost 3 bases, with 20 bases between them. This CDR3 contains 16 residues. CDR3 residues: CASSPADGPPNYEQYF. Written as DNA, the CDR3 is TGTGCCAGCAGCCCGGCAGATGGGCCGCCGAACTACGAGCAGTACTTC.

The rearrangement uses TRBV4-3 and TRBJ1-2; no firm D call. This CDR3 is 14 amino acids long. Looked up from germline, CDR1 is LGHNA and CDR2 is YSLEER. The V and J ends lost 6 bases and 2 bases respectively, with 13 bases between them. The CDR3 protein is CASSPTRLNYGYTF. CDR3 DNA sequence: TGCGCCAGCAGTCCCACGAGGCTGAACTATGGCTACACCTTC.

The chain combines TRBV5-1 with TRBJ2-1, with a tentative D call TRBD2 (6 bases). From germline, CDR1 is SGHRS and CDR2 YFSETQ. Trimming took off 5 bases at V and 4 bases at J, with 10 bases between the two ends. The CDR3 is 13 amino acids. The CDR3 loop is CASSGGKYNEQFF. Here the CDR3 DNA reads TGCGCCAGCAGTGGAGGGAAATACAATGAGCAGTTCTTC.

The chain uses TRBV12-3 or TRBV12-4 and TRBJ2-1; no firm D call. Trimming removed 2 bases from V and 2 bases from J, with 10 bases in between. CDR3 size: 15 residues. CDR3 in amino acids: CASSLRLGPYNEQFF. In nucleotides, the CDR3 is TGTGCCAGCAGTTTAAGGTTGGGCCCCTACAATGAGCAGTTCTTC.

This chain connects TRBV20-1 to TRBJ2-1; 7 nucleotides match TRBD1. Germline CDR1 and CDR2: DFQATT and SNEGSKA (reference sequence). The CDR3 is made up of 14 amino acids. V lost 4 bases and J lost 0; bases outside the gene matches: 3. The CDR3 loop reads CSAIRDSSYNEQFF. CDR3 nucleotide sequence: TGCAGTGCTATCCGGGACAGCTCCTACAATGAGCAGTTCTTC.

This chain uses TRBV28 with TRBJ1-5, with D unresolved. The CDR3 is made up of 12 amino acids. CDR1 and CDR2 from the germline V gene are MDHEN and SYDVKM. The ends were cut back, 7 bases at V and 4 bases at J, with 8 bases in the middle. CDR3 sequence: CASTFPNQPQHF. In DNA, the CDR3 is TGTGCCAGCACGTTTCCGAATCAGCCCCAGCATTTT.

The chain has TRBV6-5 and TRBJ2-1, with TRBD1 matching over 8 bases. The CDR3 has 16 amino acids. The junction had 6 bases not matched to a gene; V was cut back by 0 bases and J by 5 bases. The V gene's germline CDR1 is MNHEY and CDR2 SVGAGI. CDR3 DNA: TGTGCCAGCAGTTACTCAGTGGACAGGGACCACAATGAGCAGTTCTTC. Translating gives CASSYSVDRDHNEQFF.

The V and J genes are TRBV20-1 and TRBJ1-1, with TRBD1 as a possible D gene (5 bases). This CDR3 region has 17 residues. V was clipped by 5 bases and J by 4 bases, with 26 bases between them. CDR1 and CDR2 from the germline V gene are DFQATT and SNEGSKA (reference sequence). CDR3 amino acids: CSAYPGLGGRGATEAFF. CDR3 coding DNA: TGCAGTGCTTACCCCGGTTTGGGGGGGAGAGGGGCCACTGAAGCTTTCTTT.

The chain joins TRBV5-4 to TRBJ1-1; D unresolved. V was shortened by 0 bases and J by 6 bases, with 6 bases between the two germline ends. The germline V gene encodes CDR1 SGHNT and CDR2 YYREEE (reference sequence). The CDR3 consists of 12 residues. The CDR3 bases are TGTGCCAGCAGCTTGGTAGGGTCTGAAGCTTTCTTT. Translated, it gives CASSLVGSEAFF.

The J gene is TRBJ2-7, the V gene TRBV5-1; no reliable D call. CDR3 length: 14 residues. Germline V gives CDR1 SGHRS, CDR2 YFSETQ. With 0 bases removed from V and 1 base from J, the gap between germline ends came to 8 bases. The DNA for the CDR3 is TGCGCCAGCAGCTTGGATGTAAAATCCTACGAGCAGTACTTC. This sequence encodes CASSLDVKSYEQYF.

The chain has TRBV29-1 and TRBJ1-1, with D maybe TRBD1 (5 bases). The germline V gene has CDR1 SQVTM and CDR2 ANQGSEA. Trimming pared 7 bases from V and 2 bases from J, leaving 11 bases between. CDR3 size: 12 residues. This chain's CDR3 is CSGQLANTEAFF. Here the CDR3 DNA reads TGCAGCGGACAGCTAGCTAACACTGAAGCTTTCTTT.

This rearrangement joins TRBV20-1 to TRBJ1-1, with a weak D call TRBD1 (6 bases). The germline gives CDR1 DFQATT, CDR2 SNEGSKA (reference sequence). The germline V and J ends were trimmed by 0 bases and 4 bases, with 15 bases remaining between them. The CDR3 covers 15 residues. The CDR3 nucleotides are TGCAGTGCTAGAGATCTCGAGACAGGCGGCACTGAAGCTTTCTTT. Protein: CSARDLETGGTEAFF.

This clonotype has only one observation. V gene TRBV6-5 combines with J gene TRBJ1-1; D remains unclear. The CDR3 is made up of 14 amino acids. V lost 0 bases to trimming and J lost 1 base, with 6 bases between them. Germline lookup yields CDR1 MNHEY and CDR2 SVGAGI. The CDR3 protein is CASSYSFANTEAFF. CDR3 DNA sequence: TGTGCCAGCAGTTACTCGTTCGCGAACACTGAAGCTTTCTTT.